Each of the 4 T cell receptor beta chains below was sequenced from the same sample in a study of blood T cell repertoires in COVID-19. TCRdb's copy holds only in-frame clones and misses some; the assay was immunoSEQ multiplex PCR. The data contain 35,000 to 55,000 clones, about nine tenths of them singletons. The sequenced sample was peripheral blood. The receptors stem from a man aged 55 to 70 with active COVID-19.

The chain is built from TRBV24-1 and TRBJ2-3, with 7 bases fitting TRBD1. With V trimmed by 4 bases and J by 1 base, 7 bases remained unmatched. The CDR3 has 16 amino acids. Germline CDR1 and CDR2: KGHDR and SFDVKD. CDR3 nucleotide sequence: TGTGCCACCAGTGAAGGCGACAGGGATGGCACAGATACGCAGTATTTT. This codes for CATSEGDRDGTDTQYF.

This chain uses TRBV5-1 with TRBJ2-5; 11 bases are shared with TRBD1. There are 17 residues in the CDR3. Germline assignment: CDR1 SGHRS and CDR2 YFSETQ. V was pared by 3 bases and J by 5 bases, with 12 bases of the junction left unmatched. The CDR3 nucleotides are TGCGCCAGCAGCTGGGGAGGGACAGGGGGTCCCGAGGAGACCCAGTACTTC. Translated: CASSWGGTGGPEETQYF. The full variable domain, completed using reference TRBV5-1 and TRBJ2-5, is KAGVTQTPRYLIKTRGQQVTLSCSPISGHRSVSWYQQTPGQGLQFLFEYFSETQRNKGNFPGRFSGRQFSNSRSEMNVSTLELGDSALYLCASSWGGTGGPEETQYFGPGTRLLVL.

This rearrangement joins TRBV9 to TRBJ2-1; 8 bases fit TRBD1. Germline lookup yields CDR1 SGDLS and CDR2 YYNGEE. This CDR3 contains 15 residues. V lost 3 bases and J lost 4; bases outside the gene matches: 6. The CDR3 DNA is TGTGCCAGCAGCGGGAGCCGGGACAGGTACAATGAGCAGTTCTTC. It translates to CASSGSRDRYNEQFF. Drawing the rest from reference TRBV9 and TRBJ2-1, the complete variable domain is DSGVTQTPKHLITATGQRVTLRCSPRSGDLSVYWYQQSLDQGLQFLIQYYNGEERAKGNILERFSAQQFPDLHSELNLSSLELGDSALYFCASSGSRDRYNEQFFGPGTRLTVL.

The genes are TRBV29-1 and TRBJ1-1; D not resolved. V lost 8 bases and J 3 bases, leaving 19 bases between the germline ends. Germline V gene lookup returns CDR1 SQVTM and CDR2 ANQGSEA. The CDR3 covers 14 residues. CDR3 region: CSSPGSRKDTEAFF. In DNA form, the CDR3 reads TGCAGCTCGCCTGGGAGTAGGAAGGACACTGAAGCTTTCTTT.